These T cell receptor beta chains were read from a single sample in a study of blood T cell repertoires in COVID-19. Measured with immunoSEQ multiplex PCR; TCRdb has only the in-frame clones, and not every one. The table shows over 250,000 clones, with approximately 90% occurring only once. The specimen was PBMCs or T cells enriched from blood (not recorded which). Source of these receptors: a woman aged 18 to 35 who had recovered from COVID-19. CDR3s include the opening cysteine and the closing phenylalanine or tryptophan. The order of the fields is V gene, D gene, clone size, J gene, CDR3 protein, CDR3 DNA. D genes are given only for firm matches. Rows may omit the clone size; those that give it use once, few, many or a size class.

>TRBV7-9|TRBD1|.|TRBJ2-3
CASRPTGGTDTQYF
TGTGCCAGCAGACCGACAGGGGGCACAGATACGCAGTATTTT
>TRBV15|TRBD1|.|TRBJ2-5
CATSSYRGETQYF
TGTGCCACCAGCTCTTACAGGGGAGAGACCCAGTACTTC
>TRBV5-1|TRBD2|.|TRBJ2-1
CASSLGAGYSSYNEQFF
TGCGCCAGCAGCTTGGGAGCGGGGTATAGCTCCTACAATGAGCAGTTCTTC
>TRBV12-5|TRBD1|.|TRBJ1-1
CASGLVLRQGVGNTEAFF
TGTGCTAGTGGTTTGGTACTCCGCCAGGGGGTAGGGAACACTGAAGCTTTCTTT
>TRBV4-1|TRBD1|.|TRBJ2-7
CASSPRTGAAYEQYF
TGCGCCAGCAGCCCAAGGACAGGGGCCGCCTACGAGCAGTACTTC
>TRBV28|.|.|TRBJ2-7
CASSSLGSPDPYEQYF
TGTGCCAGCAGTTCCCTGGGTAGCCCGGATCCTTACGAGCAGTACTTC
>TRBV5-1|.|.|TRBJ1-5
CASSPNSNQPQHF
TGCGCCAGCAGCCCCAATAGCAATCAGCCCCAGCATTTT
>TRBV7-8|TRBD1|.|TRBJ2-2
CASSLYTGDGTGELFF
TGTGCCAGCAGCTTATACACAGGGGATGGGACCGGGGAGCTGTTTTTT
>TRBV28|.|.|TRBJ2-2
CASSSFGAAKLRQNTGELFF
TGTGCCAGCAGCTCTTTTGGGGCAGCCAAATTGCGGCAAAACACCGGGGAGCTGTTTTTT
>TRBV7-9|.|.|TRBJ2-2
CASSLEGLNTGELFF
TGTGCCAGCAGCTTAGAGGGACTTAACACCGGGGAGCTGTTTTTT
>TRBV10-3|.|once|TRBJ2-7
CAIMAEGTYEQYF
TGTGCCATCATGGCCGAGGGTACCTACGAGCAGTACTTC
>TRBV11-2|TRBD2|.|TRBJ2-7
CASSLFGTSGPYEQYF
TGTGCCAGCAGCTTATTTGGGACTAGCGGACCCTACGAGCAGTACTTC
>TRBV27|TRBD1|.|TRBJ1-6
CASSDRGRVSPLHF
TGTGCCAGCAGTGACAGGGGCAGGGTTTCACCCCTCCACTTT
>TRBV28|TRBD2|.|TRBJ2-1
CASGRLAGRNEQFF
TGTGCCAGCGGGAGACTAGCGGGAAGGAATGAGCAGTTCTTC
>TRBV2|TRBD1|.|TRBJ2-3
CASSRDSPSTDTQYF
TGTGCCAGCAGTCGGGACAGTCCTAGCACAGATACGCAGTATTTT
>TRBV18|.|.|TRBJ2-3
CASSPGLEGSTDTQYF
TGTGCCAGCTCACCAGGGTTGGAGGGAAGCACAGATACGCAGTATTTT
>TRBV29-1|TRBD2|.|TRBJ2-1
CSVPGREINEQFF
TGCAGCGTTCCGGGGCGGGAGATCAATGAGCAGTTCTTC
>TRBV9|.|.|TRBJ2-1
CASSVFTGMTNEQFF
TGTGCCAGCAGCGTATTTACGGGGATGACGAATGAGCAGTTCTTC
>TRBV5-4|TRBD1|.|TRBJ1-1
CASSPTGGRNTEAFF
TGTGCCAGCAGCCCCACAGGGGGCAGGAACACTGAAGCTTTCTTT
>TRBV3-1/TRBV3-2|TRBD1|.|TRBJ2-7
CASSPSGQGAGEQYF
TGTGCCAGCAGCCCATCGGGACAGGGGGCCGGCGAGCAGTACTTC
>TRBV19|.|.|TRBJ1-6
CASSLGGKLGSPLHF
TGTGCCAGTAGTTTGGGGGGAAAGCTCGGGTCACCCCTCCACTTT
>TRBV5-3|.|.|TRBJ1-1
CARSLERVKQLLTMDTEAFF
TGTGCCAGAAGCTTGGAGAGGGTCAAACAACTTCTTACTATGGACACTGAAGCTTTCTTT
>TRBV7-2|.|.|TRBJ2-2
CASSGSSQAGELFF
TGTGCCAGCAGCGGTTCCTCCCAGGCCGGGGAGCTGTTTTTT
>TRBV6-2/TRBV6-3|TRBD2|.|TRBJ2-5
CASSILAGGQETQYF
TGTGCCAGCAGCATACTAGCGGGAGGGCAAGAGACCCAGTACTTC
>TRBV6-5|.|.|TRBJ1-1
CASSTTREWGTEAFF
TGTGCCAGCAGTACAACCAGGGAATGGGGCACTGAAGCTTTCTTT
>TRBV23-1|TRBD1|.|TRBJ1-5
CASRAPGTVNQPQHF
TGCGCCAGCAGGGCCCCCGGGACAGTTAATCAGCCCCAGCATTTT
>TRBV29-1|TRBD1|.|TRBJ1-2
CSVFTRTGLGYTF
TGCAGCGTTTTTACCCGGACAGGGTTGGGCTACACCTTC
>TRBV4-3|TRBD1|.|TRBJ2-2
CASSPQWRQGTNTGELFF
TGCGCCAGCAGCCCTCAGTGGAGACAGGGAACGAACACCGGGGAGCTGTTTTTT
>TRBV7-2|.|once|TRBJ1-1
CASSLIQGGHTEAFF
TGTGCCAGCAGCTTGATACAGGGAGGGCACACTGAAGCTTTCTTT
>TRBV7-7|TRBD1|.|TRBJ1-5
CASSSQRAGTGEYSDQPQHF
TGTGCCAGCAGCTCTCAGCGCGCCGGGACAGGGGAATACTCTGATCAGCCCCAGCATTTT
>TRBV5-1|.|.|TRBJ1-2
CASSPNDYGYTF
TGCGCCAGCAGCCCTAACGATTATGGCTACACCTTC
>TRBV6-2/TRBV6-3|TRBD1|.|TRBJ1-2
CASSRGQSYGYTF
TGTGCCAGCAGTAGGGGACAGTCCTATGGCTACACCTTC
>TRBV5-4|.|few|TRBJ1-4
CASSWDIATNEKLFF
TGTGCCAGCAGCTGGGACATCGCAACTAATGAAAAACTGTTTTTT
>TRBV2|.|.|TRBJ2-1
CASSEGYYNEQFF
TGTGCCAGCAGTGAAGGTTACTACAATGAGCAGTTCTTC
>TRBV27|.|.|TRBJ1-2
CASSLQGHYGYTF
TGTGCCAGCAGTTTACAGGGTCACTATGGCTACACCTTC
>TRBV7-9|TRBD1|.|TRBJ1-2
CASSFSDRDRPNYGYTF
TGTGCCAGCAGCTTCTCGGACCGGGACAGACCTAACTATGGCTACACCTTC
>TRBV12-3/TRBV12-4|.|.|TRBJ2-7
CASSLSGSYEQYF
TGTGCCAGCAGTTTATCAGGCAGCTACGAGCAGTACTTC
>TRBV5-1|TRBD1|.|TRBJ1-2
CASSPSGQRYGYTF
TGCGCCAGCAGCCCCTCGGGACAGCGCTATGGCTACACCTTC
>TRBV11-1|.|few|TRBJ1-1
CASSRQMNTEAFF
TGTGCCAGCTCCCGACAGATGAACACTGAAGCTTTCTTT
>TRBV24-1|.|.|TRBJ2-7
CATSEAGGSRDEQYF
TGTGCCACCAGTGAGGCAGGGGGGAGTCGGGACGAGCAGTACTTC
>TRBV7-9|.|.|TRBJ2-7
CASSLSYEQYF
TGTGCCAGCAGCTTGAGCTACGAGCAGTACTTC
>TRBV12-3/TRBV12-4|.|.|TRBJ2-2
CASSFHTGELFF
TGTGCCAGCAGTTTTCATACCGGGGAGCTGTTTTTT